This T cell receptor beta chain was sequenced for a study of blood T cell repertoires in COVID-19. Study-level background: The analysed material was cDNA or gDNA that came from T cells, B-cell-depleted T cells, or PBMCs.

Assay: immunoSEQ multiplex PCR; the TCRdb copy retains only in-frame clones and omits some. Here the sample spans 90,000 to 140,000 clones, under 90% being singletons. This CDR3 has 14 residues. Germline V gene sequence: CDR1 SNHLY, CDR2 FYNNEI. Trimming took 8 bases from V and 0 from J; bases not matched to a gene: 5. Input material: peripheral blood. The chain recombines TRBV2 with TRBJ1-2; TRBD1 matches at 8 bases. The clonotype originates from a man aged 80 or over with acute or convalescent COVID-19. The CDR3 region has the DNA TGTGCCAGCGGGGGGACAGGAGCTAACTATGGCTACACCTTC. Amino acid sequence: CASGGTGANYGYTF.